This TCR beta chain was sequenced during a study of cytomegalovirus exposure and HLA in healthy donors (dated by TCRdb to about 2017). For the wider study: According to an earlier analysis of 587 of the donors, about 179 million T cells yielded 90 million to 130 million unique TCR beta sequences and 276 Gb of sequence data. An early release covering over 500 HLA-typed donors comprised 300 to 350 gigabases of sequencing data and approximately 80 million unique TCR sequences. Of the 300 to 500 genotyped donors, 81% were placed in the genetic ancestry cluster associated with self-reported Caucasian donors. The aim of the study was to test whether cataloging public T cell receptors could identify signatures of past pathogen exposure. The T cell repertoires of 666 subjects were profiled by immunosequencing and related to cytomegalovirus serostatus. In addition to the first cohort of approximately 650 subjects, a separate validation cohort of 120 different subjects was used. High-throughput TCR immunosequencing, statistical association of individual TCRs with disease status, and machine learning were combined to predict cytomegalovirus infection status. A later analysis re-examined previously published TCR beta repertoires from around 670 donors and added high-resolution HLA genotyping to investigate patterns of TCR occurrence. Rather than using new phenotypic data, the later analysis identified candidate immune exposures from TCR beta sequences and from how often those sequences occurred across donors. To decide whether each TCR beta V gene segment behaved as functional or pseudogenic, an earlier analysis of approximately 590 of the donors relied on high-throughput TCR beta sequencing. Donor age, sex, ethnicity and CMV serostatus were compiled together with the repertoire data. A later genetic analysis used genome-wide SNP genotypes for about 65% of the 666 donors, treating that subset as a discovery cohort. All discovery cohort repertoires had been generated on a single sequencing platform. HLA typing covered class I and class II loci at four-digit resolution. Typing coverage varied by locus: roughly 629-630 donors for A, B, C, DRB1 and DQB1; roughly 560 for DQA1; about 600 for DPA1; approximately 450 for DPB1. Roughly 5 DR-DQ haplotypes were handled as single units for association and clustering, since linkage in the cohort was strong. On average, approximately 250,000 unique TCR beta nucleotide sequences were sequenced per donor among 398 genotyped donors of the cohort, with about 19% of those sequences being non-productive. The investigation overall reported the following: Because counts were too low, roughly 18 rarely observed V segments, including chromosome 9 orphons, were left out of the earlier analysis of about 500 of the donors. Most CMV-associated TCR beta chains appeared to be HLA-restricted in a later analysis, and the HLA associations seemed to be driven largely by CMV exposure. Most TCR sequences were seen in very few donors, while some public TCRs were found in many individuals. The study listed 150 to 200 TCR beta chains as associated with cytomegalovirus. In a later genetic analysis, fewer N-insertions in productive TCRs were reported among donors in an Asian-associated ancestry cluster than the roughly 700-donor mean. Presence/absence analyses assumed roughly uniform sequencing depth across donors, an assumption that may not hold. A later genetic analysis associated a missense DCLRE1C variant with V-gene and J-gene trimming of TCR beta chains, and an independent cohort replicated the association. In a later analysis, HLA-associated TCR beta chains showed more clonal expansion and lower generation probabilities than non-associated chains that were equally common. CMV serostatus was the only immune exposure information available for the cohort. Strong co-occurrence of HLA alleles, especially DR and DQ, made assigning TCR associations to individual alleles difficult. A later analysis found that TCR association rates varied across HLA loci, with DRB1 alleles showing the most associated TCRs and HLA-C alleles the fewest. In vitro tests confirmed that a few of the cytomegalovirus-associated TCR beta chains recognize cytomegalovirus antigens. Because HLA typing was missing for some donors at each locus, association tests included only the typed subset. A further reported finding was that TCR beta sequences accurately predicted the HLA-A and HLA-B alleles for most subjects in the first cohort. According to a later analysis, parvovirus B19, influenza, CMV and Epstein-Barr virus appeared linked to several top co-occurrence clusters. In a later analysis, about 16,000 TCR beta sequences were associated with specific HLA alleles at a false discovery rate of 0.05. An earlier analysis of around 600 of the donors showed that most TCR beta V segments appeared in productive rearrangements either about 87% or about 30% of the time, which broadly matched IMGT annotations. The classifier was reported to diagnose cytomegalovirus status with high specificity and sensitivity in both the original cohort and the validation cohort. In this cohort, only TCR beta chains were sequenced, and detectable features were limited by the absence of alpha or paired-chain data. The authors suggested that the approach could potentially be extended to other disease states and immunological phenotypes. A cluster of highly shared sequence variants was judged likely to be a technical artifact of the sequencing pipeline. Linkage disequilibrium might explain the correlated functional status among segregating V segments, but an unknown experimental factor could not be excluded.

Details on this clone: The specificity of this receptor is unknown. No much larger clone exists at a distance of one base, and base qualities are not known.

Receptor amplification or capture employed the immunoSEQ multiplex PCR assay. A mixture of 60 forward primers for TCR Vbeta segments and 13 reverse primers for TCR Jbeta segments was used in the multiplex PCR. A multiplex PCR assay on genomic DNA amplified the CDR3 region of rearranged TCR beta genes. On the Illumina HiSeq System, the amplified TCR beta libraries were sequenced as 87-base-pair reads. In the source study's methods: A later analysis tallied some 79 million unique TCR beta chains across the 666 repertoires, and roughly 11 million of those chains were shared by two or more donors. Raw reads were error-corrected and collapsed into unique sequences by a nearest-neighbor algorithm in which closely related sequences were merged to remove PCR and sequencing errors. CDR3 sequences were aligned to IMGT reference sequences to assign V, D and J gene segments. Each retained sequence needed at least a six-nucleotide match to both a V gene segment and a J gene segment. A rearrangement was called productive if the CDR3 had no stop codons and remained in frame with V and J, and every other rearrangement was called non-productive. CDR3 was defined by IMGT convention, running from the second conserved V-encoded cysteine to the conserved J-encoded phenylalanine. The earlier analysis of fewer than 700 of the donors excluded sequences that lacked an unambiguous match to a single V gene segment. An earlier analysis of a few hundred of the donors called V segments functional above 56.7% productive rearrangements and segregating when the between-donor standard deviation exceeded 5%. A statistical classification framework was built to diagnose cytomegalovirus status from the catalog of TCR beta chain sequences. In a later analysis, V and J genes were assigned by comparing TCR nucleotide sequences against IMGT/GENE-DB human TR gene sequences. Using the TCRdist pipeline, a later analysis assigned CDR3 sequences along with most-parsimonious VDJ recombination scenarios. In a later analysis, every TCR beta chain was defined by the combination of its CDR3 amino acid sequence and its V-gene family, and reads without a unique V-gene family were dropped. A later analysis removed roughly 590 highly shared, low-generation-probability nucleotide sequences to deal with suspected cross-contamination and a sequencing artifact. In a later analysis, a clonal expansion index was calculated for each public chain from normalized within-repertoire ranks of inferred template counts. In a later analysis, generation probabilities were computed using a VDJ recombination model fitted to out-of-frame rearrangements, and the results were checked against IGoR. A later analysis scored TCR-TCR, TCR-HLA and TCR-CMV co-occurrence with hypergeometric tests, applying a repertoire-size bias correction to TCR pairs. To estimate false discovery rates, a later analysis permuted the HLA or CMV assignments 20 times. In a later analysis, co-occurring TCRs were grouped using DBSCAN, and TCRdist sequence similarity was added for clustering within HLA-allele-positive subsets. Repertoires with fewer than 30,000 or more than 120,000 public chains, plus five repertoires with anomalous nucleotide sharing, were excluded from co-occurrence clustering. Imported from immuneACCESS, the table was reduced by TCRdb to in-frame sequences with V and J called. These copies leave out some clones; in studies compared against another copy, an unresolved V gene accounts for under half, and the cause of the remainder is not known. Clone size and the V and J calls come from that table; the DNA yielded D and trimming. This sample comprises 55,000 to 70,000 clones, roughly 66% of them detected only once. The ten most abundant clones make up around 3% of the sample.

The cohort consisted of 600 to 750 healthy bone marrow donors. All cohort members were sampled while nominally healthy, although unrecorded immune exposures were likely present. The donor was CMV seronegative and belonged to the group of under 400 seronegative cohort members. A peripheral blood sample was provided by each donor, and peripheral blood mononuclear cells were used for TCR beta sequencing. The Qiagen DNeasy Blood Extraction Kit was used to extract genomic DNA from the blood cell samples. This sequence originates from a woman aged 50 to 60 in good health and CMV-seronegative. What was sequenced was PBMCs.

The DNA is as follows: TGTGCCAGCAGCTTAAACCTAGCTTACGAGCAGTACTTC. This is translated as CASSLNLAYEQYF. The chain is assembled from TRBV7-3 and TRBJ2-7, and TRBD2 may be the D gene, going by 5 matching bases. Deletion took 1 base off V and 4 bases off J, with a span of 8 bases between the germline ends. The cysteine opens and the phenylalanine closes a CDR3 of 13 amino acids. The DNA shown is the 39-base CDR3, in frame from base 1. From the germline V gene, CDR1 is SGHTA and CDR2 is FQGTGA.